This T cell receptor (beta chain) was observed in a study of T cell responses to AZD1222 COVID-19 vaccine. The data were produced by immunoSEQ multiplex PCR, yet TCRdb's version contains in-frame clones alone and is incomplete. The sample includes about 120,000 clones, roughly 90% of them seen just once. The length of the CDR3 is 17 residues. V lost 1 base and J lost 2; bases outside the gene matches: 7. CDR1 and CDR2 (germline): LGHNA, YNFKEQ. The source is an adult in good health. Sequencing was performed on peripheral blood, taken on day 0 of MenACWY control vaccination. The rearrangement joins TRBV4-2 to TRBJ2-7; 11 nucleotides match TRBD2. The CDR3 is CASSQVPGTSGTYEQYF. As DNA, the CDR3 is TGTGCCAGCAGCCAAGTTCCTGGGACTAGCGGTACCTACGAGCAGTACTTC.